The entry below describes one T cell receptor beta chain. Its target is not known. Trimming removed 3 bases at V and 2 bases at J, with 3 bases between. CDR3 length: 12 residues. Germline assignment: CDR1 MDHEN and CDR2 SYDVKM. Assay: immunoSEQ multiplex PCR; the TCRdb copy retains only in-frame clones and omits some. Here the sample spans about 29,000 clones, 91% being singletons. This sample was taken from a study of OX40 agonist ivuxolimab in advanced cancers. Study results and limitations: Expanded clones tended on average to be more numerous among CD8+ T cells than CD4+.

Source: CD4+ or CD8+ T cells sorted from blood, taken in a trial of the OX40 agonist ivuxolimab. J is TRBJ2-3 and V is TRBV28, with no clear D. The receptor's source is an adult with an advanced solid tumor such as melanoma, head and neck, liver or kidney cancer. CDR3 loop: CASSLTTDTQYF. CDR3 DNA: TGTGCCAGCAGTTTGACCACAGATACGCAGTATTTT.